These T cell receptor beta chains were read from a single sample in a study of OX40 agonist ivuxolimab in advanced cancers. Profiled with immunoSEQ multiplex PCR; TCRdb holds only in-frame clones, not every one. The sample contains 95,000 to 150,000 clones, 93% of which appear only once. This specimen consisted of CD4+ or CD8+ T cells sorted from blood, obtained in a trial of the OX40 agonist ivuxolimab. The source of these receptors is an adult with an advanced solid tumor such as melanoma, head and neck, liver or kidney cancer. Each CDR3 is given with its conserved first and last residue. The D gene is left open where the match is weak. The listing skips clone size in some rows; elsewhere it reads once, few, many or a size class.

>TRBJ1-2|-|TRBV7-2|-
CASSSSYGSYGYTF
TGTGCCAGCAGCTCTAGCTACGGCTCCTATGGCTACACCTTC
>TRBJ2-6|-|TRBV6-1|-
CASSDGRVHSGANVLTF
TGTGCCAGCAGTGATGGCAGGGTCCATTCTGGGGCCAACGTCCTGACTTTC
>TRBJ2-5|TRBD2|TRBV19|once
CASSIDAPSLAGVETQYF
TGTGCCAGTAGTATAGATGCCCCTTCACTAGCGGGGGTGGAGACCCAGTACTTC
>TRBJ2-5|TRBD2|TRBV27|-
CASRGGLGQYQETQYF
TGTGCCAGCAGAGGGGGACTAGGCCAGTACCAAGAGACCCAGTACTTC
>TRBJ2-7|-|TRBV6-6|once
CASSYGNPGPYEQYF
TGTGCCAGCAGTTACGGGAACCCAGGGCCCTACGAGCAGTACTTC
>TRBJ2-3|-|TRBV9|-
CASSVGARVAADTQYF
TGTGCCAGCAGCGTAGGTGCCCGGGTTGCCGCAGATACGCAGTATTTT
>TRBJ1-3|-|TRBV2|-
CASSTEGNTIYF
TGTGCCAGCAGTACAGAGGGAAACACCATATATTTT
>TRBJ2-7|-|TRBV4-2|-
CASSQRDRTYEQYF
TGTGCCAGCAGCCAGCGGGACAGAACCTACGAGCAGTACTTC
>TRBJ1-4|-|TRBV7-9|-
CASSLAKETNEKLFF
TGTGCCAGCAGCTTAGCCAAGGAGACTAATGAAAAACTGTTTTTT
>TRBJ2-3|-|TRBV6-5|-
CASRTDSTDTQYF
TGTGCCAGCAGGACGGACAGCACAGATACGCAGTATTTT